This T cell receptor beta chain came from a study of shared clonotypes between healthy human individuals. Naive CD8 cells comprised CD45RO-negative, CCR7-positively selected cells, excluding terminally differentiated effector memory CD45RA+ cells. Comment on this clone: The antigen is undetermined.

Study-level points and caveats: A reduction in generation probabilities was seen for non-shared clonotypes relative to those shared by all four donors.

Authors' methods: Filtering differed, since immunoSEQ gave only junction sequences and no quality scores. Assay used: immunoSEQ multiplex PCR; TCRdb lists only in-frame clones, some missing. The DNA was the basis for D and trimming; V, J and clone size are from that table. Seen here are approximately 2,000,000 clones, over 85% observed once, and the top ten hold about 1.6%. The V gene lost 0 bases and the J gene lost 0 bases, with 17 bases spanning the gap. This CDR3 contains 18 residues. CDR1 and CDR2 from the germline V gene are LNHNV and YYDKDF (reference sequence). The V call is TRBV15, the J call TRBJ2-5; TRBD2 is a possible D gene (5 bases). This TCR was sampled from a man aged 18 to 29 in good health. Some clones in this sample may be carry-over from other donors' samples. The specimen was naive CD8+ T cells from PBMCs. The CDR3 here is CATSREFSRRTNQETQYF. The CDR3 DNA reads TGTGCCACCAGCAGAGAATTTAGCCGGAGGACCAACCAAGAGACCCAGTACTTC.